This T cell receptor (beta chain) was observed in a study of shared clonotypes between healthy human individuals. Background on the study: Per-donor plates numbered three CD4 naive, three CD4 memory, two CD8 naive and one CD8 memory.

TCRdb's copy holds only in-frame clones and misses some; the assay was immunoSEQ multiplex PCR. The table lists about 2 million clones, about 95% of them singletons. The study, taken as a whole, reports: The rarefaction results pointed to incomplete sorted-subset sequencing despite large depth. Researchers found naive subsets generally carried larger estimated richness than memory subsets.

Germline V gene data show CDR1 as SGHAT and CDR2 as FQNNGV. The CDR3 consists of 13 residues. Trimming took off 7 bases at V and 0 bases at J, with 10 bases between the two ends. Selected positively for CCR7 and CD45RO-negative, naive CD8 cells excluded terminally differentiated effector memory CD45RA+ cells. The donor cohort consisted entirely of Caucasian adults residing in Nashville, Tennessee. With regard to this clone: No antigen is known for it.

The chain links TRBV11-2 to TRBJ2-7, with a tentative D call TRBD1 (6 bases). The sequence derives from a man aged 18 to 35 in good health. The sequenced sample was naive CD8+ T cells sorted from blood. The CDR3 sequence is CASTPTGSYEQYF. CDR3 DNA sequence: TGTGCCAGCACCCCGACAGGCTCCTACGAGCAGTACTTC.